This T cell receptor (beta chain) was documented in a study of cytomegalovirus exposure and HLA in healthy donors. Across the whole study: Of all 400 or so donors who were genotyped, about 84% belonged to the Caucasian-associated ancestry cluster. Study outcomes and limitations: Data from an earlier analysis indicated that most TCR beta V segments were productive either about 87% or about 30% of the time. Immune exposure information comprised only CMV serostatus.

This clone has just one count. Its antigen is still unknown. Those who donated were healthy bone marrow donors. Germline V gene data show CDR1 as MNHNS and CDR2 as SASEGT. V lost 1 base to trimming and J lost 5 bases; unmatched junction nucleotides: 6. This CDR3 comprises 15 residues. Use of 60 Vbeta and 13 Jbeta primers characterized the PCR. TCRdb's table, derived via immunoSEQ multiplex PCR, lists solely in-frame clones and lacks some. The data hold approximately 88,000 clones, with roughly 79% observed a single time. The chain uses TRBV6-1 and TRBJ1-1; TRBD1 aligns across 8 bases. Sample: PBMCs. The source is a male donor in good health and CMV-seronegative. The CDR3 nucleotides read TGTGCCAGCAGTGAAGTAAGACAGGGGTTGACTGAAGCTTTCTTT. Translating it yields CASSEVRQGLTEAFF.